The present TCR beta chain was sequenced within a study of blood T cell repertoires in COVID-19. Study in general: Samples representing acute and convalescent COVID-19 were sourced from the United States, Italy and Spain. T cells, B-cell-depleted T cells, or PBMCs provided the cDNA or gDNA that served as material.

Seattle's enrolled individuals joined amid active infection and were then monitored longitudinally. The repertoire was sequenced with immunoSEQ multiplex PCR; TCRdb's copy has only in-frame clones and lacks some. The sample gives a few hundred thousand clones, about 86% of which show up once; approximately 10% is in the top ten. Sequences were obtained from peripheral blood. This TCR came from a woman between 50 and 59 years old with COVID-19, enrolled during active disease.

The CDR3 spells CASSIVAGVVEQYF. The CDR3 DNA follows: TGTGCCAGTAGTATAGTCGCAGGGGTTGTTGAGCAGTACTTC. V usage is TRBV19 and J usage is TRBJ2-7, with D perhaps TRBD1 (6 bases). CDR1 is LNHDA, CDR2 SQIVND, per germline (reference sequence). V was shortened by 1 base and J by 7 bases, with 14 bases between the two germline ends. This CDR3 is 14 amino acids long.